The clone carrying this TCR beta chain was found many times. Its antigen is still unknown. Trimming stripped 0 bases from V and 11 bases from J, with 8 bases between. Per germline, CDR1 PRHDT and CDR2 FYEKMQ (reference sequence). This CDR3 is 13 amino acids long. For TCRbeta, the library was prepared with unique molecular identifiers. TCRdb re-called the PCR reads through MiXCR, storing one row per CDR3 protein. Of approximately 170,000 distinct CDR3 sequences detected, over 8.5% appear once; the ten largest clones hold approximately 13%. The sample originates from a study of T-cell reconstitution after alpha-beta-depleted transplantation in children. Points from the study as a whole: The main origin of T-cell counts and diversity one year after transplant was newly produced T cells. About two months after transplant, alpha-beta T cells reportedly came from several hundred expanded graft clones.

The source was PBMCs, collected before TCRalphabeta/CD19-depleted stem cell transplant. This TCR derives from a boy aged 2 to 9 with acute myeloid leukemia, due to receive a stem cell transplant. This chain uses TRBV13 with TRBJ1-6; D ambiguous. The CDR3 loop is CASSLGLNPPLHF. CDR3 DNA sequence: TGTGCCAGCAGCTTAGGGCTGAACCCACCCCTCCACTTT.